The present TCR beta chain was sequenced within a study of blood T cells in healthy people across ages. Study conclusions and caveats: Diversity was higher, and naive CD4+ cells more numerous, in long-lived donors than in aged donors. Measured against age, TCR beta diversity per million T cells decreased in a roughly linear manner.

Germline V gene data show CDR1 as SEHNR and CDR2 as FQNEAQ (reference sequence). V lost 6 bases and J lost 11, with 19 bases in between. The CDR3 contains 13 residues. As concerns this clonotype: Antigen unknown.

Next came a second PCR, run for about 6 to 12 cycles, which used a sample-barcoded 5' primer along with a J-beta primer mix. The yield of each sample was at least 2.5 million CDR3-containing paired-end reads. Each CDR3 protein gets one entry after TCRdb re-called the 5' RACE reads with MiXCR. This table holds roughly 1.5 million distinct CDR3 sequences, approximately 39% found once. This chain uses TRBV7-9 with TRBJ2-5, with D tentatively TRBD2 (5 bases). The sequence derives from a woman aged 18-35 years in good health. Sequencing input: blood. The CDR3 loop reads CASRYGPSGEQYF. As DNA, the CDR3 is TGTGCCAGCAGGTACGGCCCATCCGGGGAGCAGTACTTC.